These 3 T cell receptor beta chains originate from one sample sequenced in a study of OX40 agonist ivuxolimab in advanced cancers. TCRdb's table, derived via immunoSEQ multiplex PCR, lists solely in-frame clones and lacks some. The sample consists of 25,000 to 30,000 clones, roughly 77% of them appearing once. The sequences come from CD4+ or CD8+ T cells sorted from blood, collected in a trial of the OX40 agonist ivuxolimab. The source of these receptors is an adult with an advanced solid tumor such as melanoma, head and neck, liver or kidney cancer.

This rearrangement joins TRBV11-3 to TRBJ1-2; possibly TRBD1 for D (5 bases). V lost 0 bases to trimming and J lost 7 bases, with 15 bases between them. Per the germline V gene, CDR1 is SGHNT and CDR2 is YENEEA. This CDR3 spans 15 amino acids. The CDR3 here is CASSLDRGGISGYTF. CDR3 coding DNA: TGTGCCAGCAGCTTAGATCGGGGGGGAATATCTGGCTACACCTTC.

This chain links TRBV6-5 with TRBJ1-1; no clear D. Germline CDR1 MNHEY, CDR2 SVGAGI. V lost 0 bases and J lost 2, with 10 bases in between. This CDR3 has 15 amino acids. The CDR3 coding sequence is TGTGCCAGCAGTTACTCATGGGCAGTTAACACTGAAGCTTTCTTT. Encoded protein: CASSYSWAVNTEAFF.

This clone was seen once. This rearrangement joins TRBV29-1 to TRBJ2-1, with D uncertain. The CDR3 spans 11 residues. With 2 bases removed from V and 7 bases from J, the gap between germline ends came to 6 bases. CDR1 SQVTM and CDR2 ANQGSEA come from the germline V gene. The CDR3 region has the DNA TGCAGCGTTGAAAGGGTGAATGAGCAGTTCTTC. This gives the protein CSVERVNEQFF.